The 19 T cell receptor beta chains reported below all come from one sample, sequenced in a study of beta chain features in type 1 diabetes. The investigators reverse transcribed all of the isolated RNA, so they sequenced expressed TCRB transcripts. Some clones are missing from TCRdb's copy, which holds only in-frame ones; the method was immunoSEQ multiplex PCR. This table has 250,000 to 350,000 clones, roughly 11% appearing once. Source material: naive CD4+ T cells from blood. The receptors here all came from a woman aged 30 to 39 in good health.

This clone was detected only a few times. The V and J genes are TRBV18 and TRBJ2-3; D is undetermined. Per germline, CDR1 KGHSH and CDR2 LQKENI. Trimming took off 3 bases at V and 8 bases at J, with 9 bases between the two ends. This CDR3 has 12 amino acids. The CDR3 region is CASSPPSGTQYF. For the CDR3, the DNA is TGTGCCAGCTCACCCCCCTCGGGTACGCAGTATTTT.

The V call is TRBV7-9, the J call TRBJ2-7; 8 nucleotides line up with TRBD1. Per the germline V gene, CDR1 is SEHNR and CDR2 is FQNEAQ (reference sequence). Trimming took 1 base from V and 6 from J; bases not matched to a gene: 5. This CDR3 region has 14 residues. In DNA form, the CDR3 reads TGTGCCAGCAGCTTAGGACAGGGGCGGGCCGAGCAGTACTTC. Encoded protein: CASSLGQGRAEQYF. Together with reference TRBV7-9 and TRBJ2-7, the CDR3 gives the full variable domain: DTGVSQNPRHKITKRGQNVTFRCDPISEHNRLYWYRQTLGQGPEFLTYFQNEAQLEKSRLLSDRFSAERPKGSFSTLEIQRTEQGDSAMYLCASSLGQGRAEQYFGPGTRLTVT.

A few counts support this clone. This chain joins TRBV25-1 and TRBJ2-4; 7 bases agree with TRBD2. The junction had 7 bases not matched to a gene; V was cut back by 2 bases and J by 0 bases. Germline V gene sequence: CDR1 MGHDK, CDR2 SYGVNS. The CDR3 consists of 17 residues. DNA for the CDR3: TGTGCCAGCAGTGAAGTCTCGGCTAGCGGAGCCAAAAACATTCAGTACTTC. It encodes CASSEVSASGAKNIQYF. The variable domain in full, with the rest retrieved from reference TRBV25-1 and TRBJ2-4, is EADIYQTPRYLVIGTGKKITLECSQTMGHDKMYWYQQDPGMELHLIHYSYGVNSTEKGDLSSESTVSRIRTEHFPLTLESARPSHTSQYLCASSEVSASGAKNIQYFGAGTRLSVL.

This chain joins TRBV7-3 and TRBJ1-1; 11 nucleotides match TRBD1. This CDR3 is 15 amino acids long. V gave up 0 bases and J gave up 5 bases; unmatched junction bases: 2. CDR1 and CDR2 from the germline V gene are SGHTA and FQGTGA. The CDR3 region is CASSLTGQGDTEAFF. CDR3 in DNA: TGTGCCAGCAGCTTAACGGGACAGGGGGATACTGAAGCTTTCTTT.

The rearrangement links TRBV30 to TRBJ1-3; 7 bases fit TRBD1. CDR3 length equals 12 residues. Trimming removed 8 bases from V and 3 bases from J; junction bases left unmatched: 4. In germline, CDR1 is GTSNPN, CDR2 SVGIG (reference sequence). The CDR3 sequence is CAGGQLGNTIYF. As DNA, the CDR3 is TGTGCCGGGGGACAGCTTGGAAACACCATATATTTT.

This rearrangement joins TRBV4-1 to TRBJ2-1, with D possibly being TRBD2 (5 bases). CDR3 length: 14 amino acids. The germline CDR1 and CDR2 sequences are MGHRA and YSYEKL. With 1 base removed from V and 5 bases from J, the gap between germline ends came to 9 bases. CDR3 loop: CASSQVSGDNEQFF. CDR3 sequence (DNA): TGCGCCAGCAGCCAAGTGAGCGGAGACAATGAGCAGTTCTTC.

This clone was recorded a few times. The genes are TRBV25-1 and TRBJ1-5, with unresolved D. Between the trimmed V and J ends, which lost 11 bases and 6 bases, there was a span of 23 bases. The CDR3 contains 15 residues. The V gene's germline CDR1 is MGHDK and CDR2 SYGVNS. In DNA form, the CDR3 reads TGTGCCTTACCCCCGGGGTCCCGCCGGAGTCAGCCCCAGCATTTT. Translating gives CALPPGSRRSQPQHF.

The J gene is TRBJ2-3, the V gene TRBV9; 7 bases fit TRBD2. The CDR3 sequence is 16 residues long. Germline trimming cut 0 bases from V and 2 bases from J; bases unmatched to any gene: 6. CDR1 and CDR2 from the germline V gene are SGDLS and YYNGEE. CDR3 in amino acids: CASSVDYGRPTDTQYF. The CDR3, as DNA: TGTGCCAGCAGCGTAGATTACGGGAGGCCCACAGATACGCAGTATTTT. Full variable domain (rest looked up from reference TRBV9 and TRBJ2-3): DSGVTQTPKHLITATGQRVTLRCSPRSGDLSVYWYQQSLDQGLQFLIQYYNGEERAKGNILERFSAQQFPDLHSELNLSSLELGDSALYFCASSVDYGRPTDTQYFGPGTRLTVL.

The gene calls are TRBV19 and TRBJ1-5, with a weak D call TRBD1 (5 bases). Germline-derived CDR1 and CDR2 are LNHDA and SQIVND (reference sequence). V dropped 6 bases and J dropped 0 bases, with 15 bases sitting between them. CDR3 length equals 16 residues. CDR3 DNA sequence: TGTGCCAGTAGCCCGAATCGACAGTATAGCAATCAGCCCCAGCATTTT. Encoded protein: CASSPNRQYSNQPQHF.

In this sample, this clone turned up a few times. The gene calls are TRBV28 and TRBJ1-4, with D hard to call. Trimming stripped 4 bases from V and 7 bases from J, with 7 bases between. The CDR3 is made up of 12 amino acids. In germline, CDR1 is MDHEN, CDR2 SYDVKM. Here the CDR3 reads CASSWRVEKLFF. CDR3 bases: TGTGCCAGCAGTTGGCGGGTTGAAAAACTGTTTTTT.

V gene TRBV9 combines with J gene TRBJ2-1; possible D gene TRBD2, 6 bases. The V gene lost 0 bases and the J gene lost 4 bases, with 14 bases spanning the gap. Germline V gene sequence: CDR1 SGDLS, CDR2 YYNGEE. The CDR3 sequence is 16 residues long. In nucleotides, the CDR3 is TGTGCCAGCAGCGTAGAGTTTAGCGGACCTTACAATGAGCAGTTCTTC. Protein sequence: CASSVEFSGPYNEQFF.

This clone was seen a few times. V is TRBV5-4 and J is TRBJ2-1; D is possibly TRBD2 (6 bases). The germline CDR1 and CDR2 sequences are SGHNT and YYREEE (reference sequence). V lost 1 base to trimming and J lost 7 bases, with 15 bases between them. The CDR3 has 15 amino acids. The chain's CDR3 is CASSLLGSERNEQFF. The DNA for the CDR3 is TGTGCCAGCAGCTTGCTCGGGAGTGAGAGAAATGAGCAGTTCTTC.

V usage is TRBV4-3 and J usage is TRBJ2-7; TRBD1 matches 9 bases. The CDR3 consists of 14 residues. Trimming took 3 bases from V and 3 from J; bases not matched to a gene: 3. CDR1 is LGHNA and CDR2 is YSLEER in the germline V gene. In DNA, the CDR3 is TGCGCCAGCAGCCAGGACAGGGGAGGCTACGAGCAGTACTTC. Translating it yields CASSQDRGGYEQYF.

The J gene is TRBJ2-1, the V gene TRBV23-1; the match to TRBD2 covers 12 bases. TRBV23-1 counts as an open reading frame of uncertain function. Trimming at V came to 4 bases and at J to 5 bases, leaving 12 bases not matched to a gene. The CDR3 runs 18 residues. This CDR3 is CASSPPRTSGALDNEQFF. For the CDR3, the DNA is TGCGCCAGCAGTCCCCCACGGACTAGCGGGGCTTTAGACAATGAGCAGTTCTTC.

The chain is built from TRBV28 and TRBJ1-1; 8 nucleotides align to TRBD1. Germline V lookup: CDR1 MDHEN, CDR2 SYDVKM. V was pared by 7 bases and J by 5 bases, with 12 bases of the junction left unmatched. The CDR3 length is 15 residues. CDR3: CASTLSSGGWTEAFF. CDR3 nucleotide sequence: TGTGCCAGCACTCTCTCCTCAGGGGGCTGGACTGAAGCTTTCTTT.

This clone was recorded a few times. The chain recombines TRBV5-1 with TRBJ1-1; TRBD1 agrees at 8 bases. The CDR3 spans 17 residues. With 1 base clipped from V and 1 base from J, the junction kept 9 bases outside the gene matches. Germline V CDR1 and CDR2: SGHRS, YFSETQ. CDR3 sequence (DNA): TGCGCCAGCAGCTTGAGTCATGGACAGGGACCGAACACTGAAGCTTTCTTT. It codes for CASSLSHGQGPNTEAFF.

The V call is TRBV9, the J call TRBJ2-7; 9 bases line up with TRBD2. Looked up from germline, CDR1 is SGDLS and CDR2 is YYNGEE. This CDR3 spans 16 amino acids. Trimming removed 0 bases from V and 4 bases from J; junction bases left unmatched: 8. CDR3 coding DNA: TGTGCCAGCAGCGTAGACGGCGGGAGGGGGGTGTACGAGCAGTACTTC. Translated, it gives CASSVDGGRGVYEQYF.

Points on this clone: Distinct nucleotide sequences in the sample also encode this CDR3. The rearrangement uses TRBV9 and TRBJ2-1; the match to TRBD2 covers 8 bases. Germline V CDR1 and CDR2: SGDLS, YYNGEE. V trimming: 0 bases; J trimming: 4 bases; junction bases outside the gene matches: 3. This CDR3 comprises 15 residues. CDR3 nucleotides: TGTGCCAGCAGCGTAGGGTCTAGCGGGTACAATGAGCAGTTCTTC. Translated, it gives CASSVGSSGYNEQFF.

This chain links TRBV5-4 with TRBJ2-7; D ambiguous. The germline CDR1 and CDR2 sequences are SGHNT and YYREEE (reference sequence). The CDR3 totals 12 residues. V gave up 0 bases and J gave up 4 bases, with 5 bases separating them. CDR3 sequence (DNA): TGTGCCAGCAGCTTGGATCGGTACGAGCAGTACTTC. Its translation: CASSLDRYEQYF. The variable domain in full, with the rest retrieved from reference TRBV5-4 and TRBJ2-7, is ETGVTQSPTHLIKTRGQQVTLRCSSQSGHNTVSWYQQALGQGPQFIFQYYREEENGRGNFPPRFSGLQFPNYSSELNVNALELDDSALYLCASSLDRYEQYFGPGTRLTVT.